A selection of T cell receptor beta chains follows, all from one sample in a study of blood T cell repertoires in COVID-19. Produced via immunoSEQ multiplex PCR; TCRdb's table is partial and in-frame only. This sample has over 200,000 clones, with around 85% found just once. The sample was PBMCs or T cells enriched from blood (not recorded which). These receptors came from a man aged 35 to 55 who had recovered from COVID-19. The CDR3 runs from the conserved cysteine through the conserved F or W. The D gene is left open where the match is weak. For some rows the clone size is stated as once, few or many, or as a class when expanded; others skip it.

j_gene	abundance	v_gene	d_gene	len	CDR3aa	CDR3nt
TRBJ2-2	-	TRBV5-4	TRBD1	16	CASSWGPQGAGGELFF	TGTGCCAGCAGCTGGGGCCCACAGGGGGCGGGAGGGGAGCTGTTTTTT
TRBJ2-5	-	TRBV28	TRBD2	14	CASSLSGGRKTQYF	TGTGCCAGCAGTTTATCCGGGGGGAGGAAGACCCAGTACTTC
TRBJ2-7	-	TRBV29-1	-	11	CSVEGQNEQYF	TGCAGCGTGGAGGGACAGAACGAGCAGTACTTC
TRBJ1-1	-	TRBV12-3/TRBV12-4	TRBD1	13	CASSYRGYTEAFF	TGTGCCAGCAGTTACAGGGGATACACTGAAGCTTTCTTT
TRBJ1-1	-	TRBV27	-	16	CASRTYMDSLNTEAFF	TGTGCCAGCAGAACCTATATGGACAGCCTGAACACTGAAGCTTTCTTT
TRBJ1-1	-	TRBV6-6	-	14	CASSLSGRGTEAFF	TGTGCCAGCAGCCTCAGTGGGAGGGGCACTGAAGCTTTCTTT
TRBJ2-7	-	TRBV27	-	14	CASSSGVVRDEQYF	TGTGCCAGTAGTTCAGGGGTGGTTCGAGACGAGCAGTACTTC
TRBJ2-5	many	TRBV9	-	13	CASSVDVQETQYF	TGTGCCAGCAGCGTAGACGTCCAGGAGACCCAGTACTTC
TRBJ2-7	-	TRBV27	-	12	CASREGLHEQYF	TGTGCCAGCCGAGAGGGCCTGCACGAGCAGTACTTC
TRBJ1-1	-	TRBV5-4	-	15	CASSLQGRPGTEAFF	TGTGCCAGCAGCTTGCAGGGGCGGCCAGGCACTGAAGCTTTCTTT
TRBJ2-5	-	TRBV7-8	-	16	CASSLVDKGGGETQYF	TGTGCCAGCAGCTTAGTCGACAAGGGAGGGGGGGAGACCCAGTACTTC
TRBJ2-4	-	TRBV2	-	12	CASSEAGDIQYF	TGTGCCAGCAGTGAGGCAGGGGACATTCAGTACTTC
TRBJ2-7	-	TRBV5-1	-	14	CASSLAIPENEQYF	TGCGCCAGCAGCTTGGCGATCCCCGAGAACGAGCAGTACTTC
TRBJ1-2	-	TRBV4-3	-	15	CASSQDVQVNYGYTF	TGCGCCAGCAGCCAAGATGTCCAGGTTAACTATGGCTACACCTTC
TRBJ2-3	-	TRBV14	-	14	CASSQETVTDTQYF	TGTGCCAGCAGCCAAGAAACAGTCACAGATACGCAGTATTTT
TRBJ1-4	-	TRBV19	TRBD1	13	CASSRTGSEKLFF	TGTGCCAGTAGTCGGACAGGGAGTGAAAAACTGTTTTTT
TRBJ2-4	-	TRBV12-3/TRBV12-4	-	13	CASSFGQKNIQYF	TGTGCCAGCAGTTTTGGTCAGAAAAACATTCAGTACTTC
TRBJ1-4	-	TRBV12-3/TRBV12-4	-	13	CASSRGAEEKLFF	TGTGCCAGCAGTCGGGGGGCGGAGGAAAAACTGTTTTTT
TRBJ2-7	-	TRBV5-1	-	12	CASSPQGEEQYF	TGCGCCAGCAGCCCACAGGGTGAGGAGCAGTACTTC
TRBJ2-1	few	TRBV24-1	TRBD2	14	CATSAIAGDNEQFF	TGTGCCACCAGTGCAATAGCGGGAGACAATGAGCAGTTCTTC
TRBJ2-7	-	TRBV7-9	-	13	CASSLHGGSEQYF	TGTGCCAGCAGCCTACATGGAGGCAGCGAGCAGTACTTC
TRBJ1-5	few	TRBV10-3	-	16	CAISESLGISNQPQHF	TGTGCCATCAGTGAGTCGCTAGGAATTAGCAATCAGCCCCAGCATTTT
TRBJ1-6	once	TRBV4-3	-	14	CASSQGQFNSPLHF	TGCGCCAGCAGCCAAGGGCAGTTTAATTCACCCCTCCACTTT
TRBJ2-2	once	TRBV7-9	TRBD2	17	CASSSLTSGRATGELFF	TGTGCCAGCAGCTCGTTGACTAGCGGGAGGGCCACCGGGGAGCTGTTTTTT
TRBJ2-7	-	TRBV4-1	TRBD2	16	CASSKDPSGSFYEQYF	TGCGCCAGCAGCAAAGACCCTAGCGGGAGTTTCTACGAGCAGTACTTC
TRBJ2-7	-	TRBV5-1	TRBD2	17	CASSQMGGSLRGGEQYF	TGCGCCAGCAGCCAAATGGGCGGGAGTCTACGGGGGGGCGAGCAGTACTTC
TRBJ2-7	few	TRBV19	TRBD2	13	CASSRTSGYEQYF	TGTGCCAGTAGTAGGACTAGCGGCTACGAGCAGTACTTC
TRBJ1-1	-	TRBV6-5	-	13	CASKSAVNTEAFF	TGTGCCAGCAAGAGCGCCGTGAACACTGAAGCTTTCTTT
TRBJ1-2	-	TRBV5-1	TRBD1	15	CASSLGTGGGYGYTF	TGCGCCAGCAGCTTGGGGACAGGGGGCGGCTATGGCTACACCTTC
TRBJ2-7	once	TRBV15	-	13	CATSTSSTNWQYF	TGTGCCACCAGCACTTCATCTACGAATTGGCAGTACTTC
TRBJ1-2	-	TRBV7-9	-	14	CASSLGTQGYGYTF	TGTGCCAGCAGCCTAGGGACCCAGGGCTATGGCTACACCTTC
TRBJ1-1	-	TRBV2	-	14	CASSDEQLNTEAFF	TGTGCCAGCAGTGATGAACAGTTGAACACTGAAGCTTTCTTT
TRBJ2-1	-	TRBV5-1	-	15	CASSVGPQTGNEQFF	TGCGCCAGCAGCGTGGGACCCCAAACGGGTAATGAGCAGTTCTTC
TRBJ2-5	-	TRBV30	-	12	CAWRDGRETQYF	TGTGCCTGGAGAGACGGGAGAGAGACCCAGTACTTC
TRBJ2-7	few	TRBV4-3	-	13	CASSDDISYEQYF	TGCGCCAGCAGCGATGACATCTCCTACGAGCAGTACTTC